The rows below give T cell receptor beta chains drawn from one sample of a study of T cell responses to AZD1222 COVID-19 vaccine. TCRdb's table, derived via immunoSEQ multiplex PCR, lists solely in-frame clones and lacks some. The sample shows about 150,000 clones, over 75% of them seen only once. The sequenced sample was peripheral blood, obtained 28 days after the second dose of the MenACWY control vaccine. These TCRs come from an adult who received the MenACWY meningococcal vaccine as a control. Both conserved end residues are part of each CDR3. The order of the fields is clone size, V gene, D gene, J gene, CDR3 protein, CDR3 DNA. The D gene is left open where the match is weak. Part of the rows lack a size; the others show once, few, many or a class for expanded clones.

>NA|TRBV30|NA|TRBJ1-3
CAWTAMGNTIYF
TGTGCCTGGACAGCTATGGGAAACACCATATATTTT
>NA|TRBV2|NA|TRBJ2-7
CASSLAGTPNRPWQYF
TGTGCCAGCAGCCTAGCCGGGACACCCAATCGGCCATGGCAGTACTTC
>NA|TRBV5-6|NA|TRBJ1-5
CASTNGQVSNQPQHF
TGTGCCAGCACCAATGGACAAGTTAGCAATCAGCCCCAGCATTTT
>NA|TRBV25-1|TRBD1|TRBJ2-1
CASSESSGTGVGEQFF
TGTGCCAGCAGTGAATCCTCCGGGACAGGGGTTGGTGAGCAGTTCTTC
>NA|TRBV30|NA|TRBJ2-7
CAWSANSGGPEQYF
TGTGCCTGGAGTGCAAATTCGGGCGGCCCCGAGCAGTACTTC
>once|TRBV4-1|NA|TRBJ1-2
CASSQAGALVSNYGYTF
TGCGCCAGCAGCCAAGCCGGGGCGCTGGTCTCTAACTATGGCTACACCTTC
>NA|TRBV11-2|NA|TRBJ1-6
CASSPARGVGSPLHF
TGTGCCAGCAGTCCCGCTAGGGGGGTGGGGTCACCCCTCCACTTT
>NA|TRBV2|NA|TRBJ1-3
CASREGGQPGNTIYF
TGTGCCAGCAGAGAAGGAGGGCAGCCTGGAAACACCATATATTTT
>NA|TRBV7-9|TRBD2|TRBJ2-1
CASSYPLGGGDWNEQFF
TGTGCCAGCAGCTATCCCCTCGGCGGGGGGGATTGGAATGAGCAGTTCTTC
>NA|TRBV28|TRBD1|TRBJ2-7
CASSSYGTDPYEQYF
TGTGCCAGCAGTTCCTACGGGACAGATCCCTACGAGCAGTACTTC
>NA|TRBV2|NA|TRBJ2-1
CASTESGKFNEQFF
TGTGCCAGCACCGAATCGGGAAAGTTCAATGAGCAGTTCTTC
>NA|TRBV3-1/TRBV3-2|TRBD1|TRBJ1-5
CASGQGNNQPQHF
TGTGCCAGCGGACAGGGTAACAATCAGCCCCAGCATTTT
>NA|TRBV29-1|TRBD1|TRBJ2-2
CSVEDTPGQGIGELFF
TGCAGCGTTGAAGATACCCCGGGACAGGGGATCGGGGAGCTGTTTTTT
>NA|TRBV19|NA|TRBJ2-1
CASSRSGEREQFF
TGTGCCAGTAGTAGATCGGGGGAACGTGAGCAGTTCTTC
>NA|TRBV7-2|TRBD1|TRBJ2-7
CASSRTGQGYEQYF
TGTGCCAGCAGCCGCACGGGACAGGGCTACGAGCAGTACTTC
>NA|TRBV14|NA|TRBJ2-7
CASSQGAGPPTYEQYF
TGTGCCAGCAGCCAAGGGGCGGGACCACCAACCTACGAGCAGTACTTC
>NA|TRBV5-1|TRBD1|TRBJ1-1
CASSLGVGQGILRAFF
TGCGCCAGCAGCTTGGGGGTGGGACAGGGGATCTTGAGAGCTTTCTTT
>NA|TRBV6-2/TRBV6-3|NA|TRBJ1-6
CASSRDTSSYNSPLHF
TGTGCCAGCAGCAGGGACACCAGCTCCTATAATTCACCCCTCCACTTT
>NA|TRBV6-5|NA|TRBJ1-5
CASSYSYDISQPQHF
TGTGCCAGCAGTTACTCGTACGATATCAGTCAGCCCCAGCATTTT
>once|TRBV29-1|NA|TRBJ1-2
CSVVGGFGHGYTF
TGCAGCGTTGTTGGGGGTTTTGGGCATGGCTACACCTTC
>NA|TRBV6-5|NA|TRBJ1-3
CASSYKRGGNTIYF
TGTGCCAGCAGTTACAAAAGGGGTGGAAACACCATATATTTT
>few|TRBV11-3|TRBD1|TRBJ1-2
CASSSQELQGASGYTF
TGTGCCAGCAGCTCGCAGGAGTTACAGGGGGCGAGCGGCTACACCTTC
>NA|TRBV18|TRBD1|TRBJ1-2
CASSPPQGAYGYTF
TGTGCCAGCTCACCACCACAGGGGGCCTATGGCTACACCTTC
>NA|TRBV6-5|TRBD2|TRBJ2-7
CASSPGLAHAYEQYF
TGTGCCAGCAGTCCTGGACTAGCGCATGCCTACGAGCAGTACTTC
>NA|TRBV2|NA|TRBJ2-7
CAGKRDGPYEQYF
TGTGCCGGGAAAAGGGACGGCCCCTACGAGCAGTACTTC
>NA|TRBV2|TRBD1|TRBJ1-2
CASTGGGASNGYTF
TGTGCCAGCACGGGAGGGGGCGCTTCAAATGGCTACACCTTC